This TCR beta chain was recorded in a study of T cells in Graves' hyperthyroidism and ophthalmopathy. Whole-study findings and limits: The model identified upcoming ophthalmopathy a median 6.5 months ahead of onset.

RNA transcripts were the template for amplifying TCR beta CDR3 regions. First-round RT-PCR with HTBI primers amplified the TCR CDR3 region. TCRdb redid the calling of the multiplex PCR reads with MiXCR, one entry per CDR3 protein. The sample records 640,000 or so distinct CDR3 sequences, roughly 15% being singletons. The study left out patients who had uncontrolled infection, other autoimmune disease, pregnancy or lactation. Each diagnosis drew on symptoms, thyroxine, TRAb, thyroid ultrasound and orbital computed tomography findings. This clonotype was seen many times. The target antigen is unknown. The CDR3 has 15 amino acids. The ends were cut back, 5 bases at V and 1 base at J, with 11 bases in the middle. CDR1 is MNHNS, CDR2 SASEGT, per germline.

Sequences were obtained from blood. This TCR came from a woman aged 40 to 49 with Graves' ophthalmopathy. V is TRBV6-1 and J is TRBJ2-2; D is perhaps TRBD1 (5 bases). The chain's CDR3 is CASSRYTGNTGELFF. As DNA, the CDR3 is TGTGCCAGCAGTCGATATACAGGGAACACCGGGGAGCTGTTTTTT.